This TCR beta chain originates from a study of T cells after yellow fever vaccination. Between the trimmed V and J ends, which lost 5 bases and 6 bases, there was a span of 10 bases. The CDR3 sequence is 12 residues long. From germline, CDR1 is MNHEY and CDR2 SMNVEV (reference sequence). This clonotype was picked up many times. Antigen specificity is unknown. TCRdb passed the 5' RACE reads through MiXCR, listing each CDR3 protein once. The repertoire consists of around 110,000 distinct CDR3 sequences, with 7.5% to 9.5% occurring once and the leading ten covering about 25%. Findings of the study overall: Post-booster repertoires again held most primary-vaccination clones (approximately 96% CD4, about 90% CD8). Peaking faster, on day 5 versus 15, the secondary response was nonetheless weaker. Contaminants from the bulk population, in the form of abundant clonotypes, could be found in FACS-sorted repertoires.

The sequenced sample was CD8+ T cells sorted from PBMCs, obtained 45 days after the yellow fever booster vaccination. The rearrangement joins TRBV27 to TRBJ1-2; possibly TRBD1 for D (6 bases). The sequence came from a man aged 25 to 45 who received the YFV17D yellow fever vaccine. The CDR3 loop reads CASSLGGHGYTF. For the CDR3, the DNA is TGTGCCAGCAGTCTCGGGGGGCATGGCTACACCTTC.